Below are 14 T cell receptor beta chains sequenced from a single sample in a study of cytomegalovirus exposure and HLA in healthy donors (dated by TCRdb to the late 2010s). The library was made by the immunoSEQ multiplex PCR assay. For the multiplex PCR, a mixture combining 60 forward primers for TCR Vbeta segments and 13 reverse primers for TCR Jbeta segments was used. TCRdb took this table from immuneACCESS and kept in-frame rearrangements with V and J called. Such tables lack part of the clones; where checked against another copy, unresolved V genes explain under half of the gap, and the rest is unexplained. Counted in this sample were fewer than 150,000 clones; 70% to 80% of them appeared once. The top ten hold more than 3.5% of the sample. The sequenced sample consisted of PBMCs. The receptors shown here come from a woman between 40 and 55 years old in good health and CMV-seropositive.

This clone has only one observation. The gene calls are TRBV5-1 and TRBJ1-3; D uncertain. V shed 1 base and J shed 1 base, with 6 bases lying between them. CDR1 and CDR2 (germline): SGHRS, YFSETQ. The CDR3 has 14 residues. The CDR3 DNA is TGCGCCAGCAGCTTGTTGTCTTCTGGAAACACCATATATTTT. Amino acid sequence: CASSLLSSGNTIYF.

CDR3 sequence (DNA): TGTGCCAGCAAATGGGGTGGAGGCACCGATGGCTACACCTTC. Translation gives CASKWGGGTDGYTF. V and J are TRBV19 and TRBJ1-2; no definite D call. Trimming left V 9 bases short and J 6 bases short, with 20 bases between. CDR1 is LNHDA, CDR2 SQIVND, per germline (reference sequence). The CDR3 consists of 14 residues.

The chain links TRBV19 to TRBJ2-2; the match to TRBD1 covers 9 bases. The CDR3 extends over 14 amino acids. The junction had 1 base not matched to a gene; V was cut back by 4 bases and J by 4 bases. Germline CDR1 and CDR2: LNHDA and SQIVND (reference sequence). CDR3 in DNA: TGTGCCAGTAGTACGGGACAGGGCACCGGGGAGCTGTTTTTT. Translated: CASSTGQGTGELFF.

The gene calls are TRBV4-2 and TRBJ2-7; D call uncertain. Trimming removed 0 bases at V and 3 bases at J, with 9 bases between. This CDR3 is 14 amino acids long. Per germline, CDR1 LGHNA and CDR2 YNFKEQ. This CDR3 is CASSQDEGVYEQYF. CDR3 in DNA: TGTGCCAGCAGCCAAGATGAAGGAGTCTACGAGCAGTACTTC.

This chain connects TRBV6-1 to TRBJ1-1, with D possibly matching TRBD1 (5 bases). The CDR3 totals 14 residues. From germline, CDR1 is MNHNS and CDR2 SASEGT. Trimming removed 5 bases from V and 3 bases from J, with 13 bases in between. The CDR3: CASSLQWGDTEAFF. CDR3 nucleotides: TGTGCCAGCAGTCTACAGTGGGGCGACACTGAAGCTTTCTTT.

The chain recombines TRBV10-3 with TRBJ1-2; D unclear. V gave up 0 bases and J gave up 4 bases, with 18 bases separating them. The CDR3 is 17 residues long. CDR1 is ENHRY, CDR2 SYGVKD, per germline. The CDR3 sequence: CAISESPFSTAAYGYTF. DNA of the CDR3: TGTGCCATCAGTGAGTCTCCCTTCTCTACAGCAGCCTATGGCTACACCTTC.

This clone was counted once. The chain links TRBV28 to TRBJ1-6; no firm D call. The V gene lost 3 bases and the J gene lost 6 bases, with 6 bases spanning the gap. Germline values: CDR1 MDHEN, CDR2 SYDVKM. This CDR3 has 13 amino acids. CDR3 DNA: TGTGCCAGCAGTTTGCCACTTAATTCACCCCTCCACTTT. Translation: CASSLPLNSPLHF.

DNA for the CDR3: TGCGCCAGCAGCTCCCAACTTTCTAGTTACGAGCAGTACTTC. This gives the protein CASSSQLSSYEQYF. The rearrangement uses TRBV5-1 and TRBJ2-7; D gene uncertain. This CDR3 has 14 amino acids. Per the germline V gene, CDR1 is SGHRS and CDR2 is YFSETQ. V dropped 3 bases and J dropped 4 bases, with 14 bases sitting between them.

V gene TRBV29-1 combines with J gene TRBJ1-1, with D possibly being TRBD1 (6 bases). Germline V gene lookup returns CDR1 SQVTM and CDR2 ANQGSEA. V shed 4 bases and J shed 4 bases, with 7 bases lying between them. The CDR3 contains 11 residues. In nucleotides, the CDR3 is TGCAGCGTTGTACAGGGCACTGAAGCTTTCTTT. Protein: CSVVQGTEAFF.

CDR3 sequence: CASTIWSKTGGNTIYF. The DNA for the CDR3 is TGTGCCAGCACCATTTGGAGTAAGACTGGGGGAAACACCATATATTTT. The chain combines TRBV5-5 with TRBJ1-3; D gene ambiguous. V lost 6 bases and J 4 bases, leaving 20 bases between the germline ends. The germline CDR1 and CDR2 sequences are SGHKS and YYEKEE (reference sequence). The CDR3 has 16 residues.

The J gene is TRBJ2-6, the V gene TRBV7-3; D is uncertain. Germline CDR1 and CDR2: SGHTA and FQGTGA. V was pared by 1 base and J by 0 bases, with 19 bases between. CDR3 length: 20 amino acids. In DNA form, the CDR3 reads TGTGCCAGCAGCTTAAGGGCCATAGGCCAAATCAGCTCTGGGGCCAACGTCCTGACTTTC. Encoded protein: CASSLRAIGQISSGANVLTF.

In the case of this clone: The junction departs from germline at one end; a sequencing error may be responsible. V usage is TRBV7-9 and J usage is TRBJ2-7; 7 positions match TRBD1. This CDR3 spans 15 amino acids. CDR1 is SEHNR and CDR2 is FQNEAQ in the germline V gene (reference sequence). CDR3 nucleotides: TGTTCCAGCAGCTTAGGCCAGGGGGTAGGGTACGAGCAGTACTTC. It specifies CSSSLGQGVGYEQYF.

This clone occurred once. The V and J genes are TRBV14 and TRBJ2-3; TRBD1 might be the D (6 bases). CDR3 length: 18 residues. Germline V gene lookup returns CDR1 SGHDN and CDR2 FVKESK. V lost 0 bases and J lost 1, with 17 bases in between. CDR3 coding DNA: TGTGCCAGCAGCCAAGATATGATGGGGGCCGGGGGCACAGATACGCAGTATTTT. This gives the protein CASSQDMMGAGGTDTQYF. The variable domain in full, with the rest retrieved from reference TRBV14 and TRBJ2-3, is EAGVTQFPSHSVIEKGQTVTLRCDPISGHDNLYWYRRVMGKEIKFLLHFVKESKQDESGMPNNRFLAERTGGTYSTLKVQPAELEDSGVYFCASSQDMMGAGGTDTQYFGPGTRLTVL.

V usage is TRBV6-1 and J usage is TRBJ1-1; D might be TRBD1 (5 bases). This CDR3 comprises 15 residues. With 2 bases removed from V and 1 base from J, the gap between germline ends came to 11 bases. The V gene's germline CDR1 is MNHNS and CDR2 SASEGT. The CDR3 coding sequence is TGTGCCAGCAGTGAATATAGGGGTAAGAACACTGAAGCTTTCTTT. It translates to CASSEYRGKNTEAFF.